One sample yielded the 30 T cell receptor beta chains listed below, sequenced in a study of T cells after yellow fever vaccination. TCRdb passed the 5' RACE reads through MiXCR, listing each CDR3 protein once. The sample contains about 300,000 distinct CDR3 sequences, about 10% of which appear only once. The input for sequencing was CD4+ T cells sorted from PBMCs, taken 5 days after the yellow fever booster vaccination. These receptors originate from a man aged 18-30 years who received the YFV17D yellow fever vaccine.

Here the CDR3 reads CASSRGQGMVTQYF. CDR3 DNA: TGTGCCAGCAGCCGGGGACAGGGGATGGTGACCCAGTACTTC. The V call is TRBV6-5, the J call TRBJ2-5, with 10 bases aligning to TRBD1. Per germline, CDR1 MNHEY and CDR2 SVGAGI. There are 14 residues in the CDR3. V gave up 6 bases and J gave up 7 bases; unmatched junction bases: 8.

This chain uses TRBV7-9 with TRBJ2-1; 9 nucleotides agree with TRBD2. There are 15 residues in the CDR3. Looked up from germline, CDR1 is SEHNR and CDR2 is FQNEAQ (reference sequence). V shed 2 bases, J shed 4 bases, and the junction held 3 bases outside the gene matches. The CDR3 nucleotides are TGTGCCAGCAGCTTACCTAGCGGGGCTTACAATGAGCAGTTCTTC. Its translation is CASSLPSGAYNEQFF.

This clonotype was counted at least ten times. The chain is built from TRBV28 and TRBJ2-1; either TRBD1 or TRBD2 may supply D (6 bases each). The CDR3 runs to 15 residues. From germline, CDR1 is MDHEN and CDR2 SYDVKM. V lost 5 bases, J lost 3 bases, and 14 bases lay in between. The DNA for the CDR3 is TGTGCCAGCAGTCCACTGGGGGGCGGCTACAATGAGCAGTTCTTC. Translation gives CASSPLGGGYNEQFF.

This clonotype was observed a handful of times. V usage is TRBV20-1 and J usage is TRBJ2-5; 7 bases agree with TRBD1. Losses at the gene ends were 6 bases for V and 1 base for J; bases not matched to a gene: 5. The CDR3 runs to 13 residues. Germline CDR1 reads DFQATT; CDR2 reads SNEGSKA (reference sequence). CDR3 residues: CSARGSSQETQYF. The CDR3 region has the DNA TGCAGTGCCAGGGGGAGCTCCCAAGAGACCCAGTACTTC.

This clonotype was recorded at least ten times. The V call is TRBV18, the J call TRBJ2-7; D is ambiguous. Germline V gene lookup returns CDR1 KGHSH and CDR2 LQKENI. The V end was cut by 4 bases, the J end by 3 bases, with 13 bases between. This CDR3 is built from 14 residues. CDR3 loop: CASSLSGPRYEQYV. Here the CDR3 DNA reads TGTGCCAGCTCACTGTCCGGGCCCCGCTACGAGCAGTACGTC.

Only a few counts were recorded for this clonotype. The CDR3 loop is CASRVRTGGGGNTGELFF. As DNA, the CDR3 is TGTGCCAGCAGGGTCAGGACAGGGGGCGGTGGTAACACCGGGGAGCTGTTTTTT. This chain links TRBV2 with TRBJ2-2, with TRBD1 matching 11 bases. Germline V gene data show CDR1 as SNHLY and CDR2 as FYNNEI. This CDR3 has 18 residues. V shed 6 bases and J 2 bases; nucleotides not matched to a gene: 11.

The chain links TRBV5-1 to TRBJ1-2; 10 positions match TRBD1. The CDR3 extends over 16 amino acids. The ends lost 4 bases at V and 2 bases at J; junction bases unmatched: 8. The germline gives CDR1 SGHRS, CDR2 YFSETQ. The DNA for the CDR3 is TGCGCCAGCAGCAACGTCCCGGGACAGGGGAACTATGGCTACACCTTC. It yields the protein CASSNVPGQGNYGYTF. Combining the CDR3 with reference TRBV5-1 and TRBJ1-2 gives the whole variable domain KAGVTQTPRYLIKTRGQQVTLSCSPISGHRSVSWYQQTPGQGLQFLFEYFSETQRNKGNFPGRFSGRQFSNSRSEMNVSTLELGDSALYLCASSNVPGQGNYGYTFGSGTRLTVV.

This clonotype was detected many times. The gene calls are TRBV5-1 and TRBJ1-1, with a possible D match to TRBD1 (6 bases). V was trimmed by 3 bases and J by 1 base, leaving 13 bases between them. Germline V CDR1 and CDR2: SGHRS, YFSETQ. The CDR3 covers 15 residues. In DNA form, the CDR3 reads TGCGCCAGCAGCTCCCGACAGGACCGGAACACTGAAGCTTTCTTT. Translating gives CASSSRQDRNTEAFF.

This clonotype has a handful of counts. The chain couples TRBV20-1 to TRBJ2-1; D ambiguous. Germline V gives CDR1 DFQATT, CDR2 SNEGSKA (reference sequence). The germline V and J ends were trimmed by 3 bases and 4 bases, with 10 bases remaining between them. This CDR3 has 13 amino acids. CDR3 DNA: TGCAGTGCTAGTTGGGCCTTATACAATGAGCAGTTCTTC. Its protein product is CSASWALYNEQFF.

This clonotype was counted only a few times. The chain links TRBV19 to TRBJ1-1, with a possible D match to TRBD1 (5 bases). Per the germline V gene, CDR1 is LNHDA and CDR2 is SQIVND (reference sequence). V was cut by 6 bases and J by 1 base, with 24 bases left in between. The CDR3 is 18 amino acids. CDR3 loop: CASRKGPGNVWRNTEAFF. For the CDR3, the DNA is TGTGCCAGTAGAAAGGGACCCGGAAACGTCTGGAGGAACACTGAAGCTTTCTTT.

This chain links TRBV2 with TRBJ2-1; D may be TRBD1 or TRBD2 (6 bases each). Deletions cut 9 bases from V and 15 bases from J, with 24 bases between. There are 13 residues in the CDR3. CDR1 SNHLY and CDR2 FYNNEI come from the germline V gene. The CDR3 sequence is CARRRGDGFVAFF. The CDR3 DNA reads as TGTGCCAGAAGGAGGGGGGATGGGTTTGTTGCGTTCTTC.

This clonotype was seen only a few times. The V gene is TRBV4-3, the J gene TRBJ2-7; 7 bases are shared with TRBD2. V lost 0 bases and J lost 0; bases outside the gene matches: 8. Germline V gives CDR1 LGHNA, CDR2 YSLEER. The CDR3 loop spans 17 amino acids. CDR3 amino acids: CASSQEGGRGSSYEQYF. The CDR3 nucleotides are TGCGCCAGCAGCCAAGAAGGCGGGCGGGGGAGCTCCTACGAGCAGTACTTC.

The CDR3 loop reads CASTDPGAGAYGYTF. In nucleotides, the CDR3 is TGTGCCAGCACCGACCCCGGGGCAGGGGCCTATGGCTACACCTTC. J is TRBJ1-2 and V is TRBV12-3 or TRBV12-4; maybe TRBD1 (6 bases). The CDR3 is made up of 15 amino acids. V was clipped by 7 bases and J by 4 bases, with 19 bases between them.

In this sample, this clonotype turned up a few times. J is TRBJ1-5 and V is TRBV12-3 or TRBV12-4; D remains ambiguous. The V and J ends lost 5 bases and 9 bases respectively, with 14 bases between them. The CDR3 totals 13 residues. This chain's CDR3 is CASSPPHPSPQHF. The DNA for the CDR3 is TGTGCCAGCAGTCCCCCGCATCCCTCGCCCCAGCATTTT.

The chain carries TRBV5-1 and TRBJ1-5, with 7 bases aligning to TRBD1. Germline trimming cut 8 bases from V and 7 bases from J; bases unmatched to any gene: 3. Germline V CDR1 and CDR2: SGHRS, YFSETQ. This CDR3 is 11 amino acids long. CDR3 nucleotide sequence: TGCGCCAGGACAGGGAACCAGCCCCAGCATTTT. Amino acid sequence: CARTGNQPQHF.

The V gene is TRBV5-1, the J gene TRBJ2-1; a possible D gene is TRBD1 (6 bases). V was clipped by 3 bases and J by 9 bases, with 10 bases between them. CDR1 and CDR2 (germline): SGHRS, YFSETQ. The CDR3 runs to 12 residues. As DNA, the CDR3 is TGCGCCAGCAGCTCAGGGGTGAGTGAGCAGTTCTTC. This codes for CASSSGVSEQFF.

About this clonotype: An end of the junction does not agree with germline; a read error may underlie this. The V and J genes are TRBV29-1 and TRBJ1-2, with D unresolved. The CDR3 runs to 11 residues. Germline assignment: CDR1 SQVTM and CDR2 ANQGSEA. The CDR3 sequence is CSAERMGGYTF. The CDR3 DNA sequence: TGCAGCGCTGAACGGATGGGAGGCTACACCTTC.

The J gene is TRBJ2-7, the V gene TRBV5-1, with 14 bases matching TRBD2. CDR1 SGHRS and CDR2 YFSETQ come from the germline V gene. CDR3 length: 16 amino acids. V gave up 4 bases and J gave up 3 bases; unmatched junction bases: 6. CDR3 coding DNA: TGCGCCAGCAGCAGAGGGACTAGCGGGGGTGACTACGAGCAGTACGTC. Its translation: CASSRGTSGGDYEQYV.

This clonotype was found many times. The V gene is TRBV7-2, the J gene TRBJ2-5; tentative D call: TRBD2 (6 bases). The CDR3 runs to 13 residues. V was pared by 5 bases and J by 3 bases, with 10 bases between. CDR1 and CDR2 from the germline V gene are SGHTA and FQGNSA. CDR3 DNA: TGTGCCAGCAGCCGACGCGGGGAAGAGACCCAGTACTTC. This encodes CASSRRGEETQYF.

This clonotype was recorded at least ten times. V usage is TRBV29-1 and J usage is TRBJ1-2; TRBD1 aligns across 10 bases. The CDR3 length is 12 residues. CDR1 is SQVTM, CDR2 ANQGSEA, per germline. V lost 5 bases, J lost 10 bases, and 7 bases stayed unmatched. The CDR3 DNA reads TGCAGCGTTAGACAGGGGGCCGTAGTCTACACCTTC. Translating it yields CSVRQGAVVYTF.

This clonotype was seen only a few times. The CDR3: CASSYGKGPEAFF. The CDR3 nucleotides read TGTGCCAGCAGTTACGGTAAGGGGCCTGAAGCTTTCTTT. The rearrangement joins TRBV6-2 or TRBV6-3 to TRBJ1-1, with D possibly TRBD1 on 5 matching bases. The germline gives CDR1 MNHEY, CDR2 SVGEGT. CDR3 length: 13 residues. Trimming took off 2 bases at V and 6 bases at J, with 10 bases between the two ends.

The V and J genes are TRBV12-3 or TRBV12-4 and TRBJ2-3; no reliable D call. Between the trimmed V and J ends, which lost 5 bases and 3 bases, there was a span of 9 bases. This CDR3 comprises 13 residues. The chain's CDR3 is CASSPTFTDTQYF. The DNA for the CDR3 is TGTGCCAGCAGTCCTACCTTTACAGATACGCAGTATTTT.

The chain has TRBV6-5 and TRBJ1-2, with no clear D. This CDR3 spans 13 amino acids. V lost 6 bases to trimming and J lost 7 bases, with 15 bases between them. Germline values: CDR1 MNHEY, CDR2 SVGAGI. CDR3 sequence reads: CASRQAGSSGYTF. The CDR3 nucleotides are TGTGCCAGCAGACAAGCGGGGAGTTCTGGCTACACCTTC.

The J gene is TRBJ2-3, the V gene TRBV5-6; a possible D gene is TRBD1 (6 bases). The CDR3 is 16 amino acids. The V gene's germline CDR1 is SGHDT and CDR2 YYEEEE. Trimming left V 3 bases short and J 7 bases short, with 21 bases between. CDR3 region: CASSSGQLYTTNTQYF. CDR3 nucleotide sequence: TGTGCCAGCAGCTCCGGACAGCTATACACAACAAATACGCAGTATTTT.

The chain employs TRBV23-1 and TRBJ2-3; no firm D call. TRBV23-1 is an open reading frame whose function is uncertain. CDR3 length: 13 amino acids. V lost 4 bases to trimming and J lost 3 bases, with 8 bases between them. CDR3 coding DNA: TGCGCCAGCAGTCGCGCCATTACAGATACGCAGTATTTT. Protein sequence: CASSRAITDTQYF.

The chain is built from TRBV7-3 and TRBJ2-4; the D is unclear. V was cut by 5 bases and J by 0 bases, with 11 bases left in between. The CDR3 contains 15 residues. Germline V gene data show CDR1 as SGHTA and CDR2 as FQGTGA. The CDR3 DNA follows: TGTGCCAGCAGCAGCCCTCAGGAAGCCAAAAACATTCAGTACTTC. This encodes CASSSPQEAKNIQYF.

This clonotype has ten or more counts. This chain links TRBV12-3 or TRBV12-4 with TRBJ2-3, with D perhaps matching TRBD2 (5 bases). The V end was cut by 8 bases, the J end by 6 bases, with 15 bases between. The CDR3 is made up of 13 amino acids. CDR3 coding DNA: TGTGCCAGCTCTGACCGCCCGGGGGATACGCAGTATTTT. Amino acid sequence: CASSDRPGDTQYF.

This clonotype was seen more than once but under ten times. The gene calls are TRBV24-1 and TRBJ2-1; TRBD2 aligns across 7 bases. CDR1 KGHDR and CDR2 SFDVKD come from the germline V gene. V was pared by 4 bases and J by 10 bases, with 6 bases of the junction left unmatched. The length of the CDR3 is 13 residues. The chain's CDR3 is CATSDRAGDEQFF. CDR3 sequence (DNA): TGTGCCACCAGTGACAGGGCGGGGGACGAGCAGTTCTTC.

This clonotype appeared a few times. The chain links TRBV7-9 to TRBJ2-2; D possibly matches TRBD1 or TRBD2 (6 bases each). CDR1 is SEHNR and CDR2 is FQNEAQ in the germline V gene (reference sequence). The CDR3 is made up of 15 amino acids. V dropped 0 bases and J dropped 7 bases, with 12 bases sitting between them. The CDR3 is CASSLAPGAFGELFF. DNA for the CDR3: TGTGCCAGCAGCTTAGCGCCGGGGGCGTTCGGGGAGCTGTTTTTT.

This clonotype came up a few times. The chain couples TRBV24-1 to TRBJ2-1; D not resolved. The germline gives CDR1 KGHDR, CDR2 SFDVKD. V lost 0 bases and J lost 5, with 7 bases in between. The CDR3 sequence is 14 residues long. The CDR3 DNA is TGTGCCACCAGTGATTTGCACGGAGACAATGAGCAGTTCTTC. Translating it yields CATSDLHGDNEQFF.